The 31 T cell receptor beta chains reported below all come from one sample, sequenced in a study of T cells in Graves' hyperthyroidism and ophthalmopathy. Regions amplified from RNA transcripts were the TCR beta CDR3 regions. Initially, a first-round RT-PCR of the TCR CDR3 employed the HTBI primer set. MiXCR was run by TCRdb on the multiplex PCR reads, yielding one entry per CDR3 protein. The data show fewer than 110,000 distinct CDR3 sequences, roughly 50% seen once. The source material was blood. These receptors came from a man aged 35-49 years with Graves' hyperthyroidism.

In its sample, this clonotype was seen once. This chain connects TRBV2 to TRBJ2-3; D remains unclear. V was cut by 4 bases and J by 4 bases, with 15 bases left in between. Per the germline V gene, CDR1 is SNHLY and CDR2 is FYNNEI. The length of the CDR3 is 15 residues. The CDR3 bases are TGTGCCAGCAGTGCTAGAACATTGGACGCAGATACGCAGTATTTT. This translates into CASSARTLDADTQYF.

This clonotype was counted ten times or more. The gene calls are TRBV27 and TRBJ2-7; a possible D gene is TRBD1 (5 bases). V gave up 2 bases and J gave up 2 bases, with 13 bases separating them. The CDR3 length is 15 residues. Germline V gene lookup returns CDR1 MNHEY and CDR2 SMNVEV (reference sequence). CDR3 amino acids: CASSLRGAGTYEQYF. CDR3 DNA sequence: TGTGCCAGCAGTTTACGTGGGGCAGGGACCTACGAGCAGTACTTC.

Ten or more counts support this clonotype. The CDR3 protein is CAISDGTEAFF. The CDR3 region has the DNA TGTGCCATCAGTGATGGCACTGAAGCTTTCTTT. V usage is TRBV10-3 and J usage is TRBJ1-1; D is unclear. This CDR3 has 11 residues. V was pared by 3 bases and J by 4 bases, with 3 bases between. Germline lookup yields CDR1 ENHRY and CDR2 SYGVKD.

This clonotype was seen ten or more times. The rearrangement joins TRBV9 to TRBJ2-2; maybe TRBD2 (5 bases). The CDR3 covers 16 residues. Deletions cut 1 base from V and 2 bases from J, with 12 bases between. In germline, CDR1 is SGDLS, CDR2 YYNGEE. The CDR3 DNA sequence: TGTGCCAGCAGCGTATCCAGCGGTTTAAACACCGGGGAGCTGTTTTTT. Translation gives CASSVSSGLNTGELFF.

CDR3 amino acids: CATSRDLRGANVLTF. The CDR3 DNA is TGTGCCACCAGCAGAGACCTCAGGGGGGCCAACGTCCTGACTTTC. The gene calls are TRBV15 and TRBJ2-6; D is unclear. Per germline, CDR1 LNHNV and CDR2 YYDKDF (reference sequence). Trimming removed 0 bases at V and 4 bases at J, with 7 bases between. CDR3 length: 15 residues.

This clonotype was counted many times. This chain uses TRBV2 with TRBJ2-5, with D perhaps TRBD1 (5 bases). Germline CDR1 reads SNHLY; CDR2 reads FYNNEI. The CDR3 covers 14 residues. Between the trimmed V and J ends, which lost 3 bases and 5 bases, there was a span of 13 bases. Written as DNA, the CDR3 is TGTGCCAGCAGTGACAGGGCGGCTATTGAGACCCAGTACTTC. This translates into CASSDRAAIETQYF.

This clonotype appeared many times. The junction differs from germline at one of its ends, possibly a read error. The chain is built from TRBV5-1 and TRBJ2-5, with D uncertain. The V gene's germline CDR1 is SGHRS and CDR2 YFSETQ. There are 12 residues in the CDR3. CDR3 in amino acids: CASSWSQEIQYF. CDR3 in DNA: TGCGCCAGCAGTTGGTCCCAAGAGATCCAGTACTTC.

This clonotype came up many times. The CDR3 sequence: CASSPGTTQYF. In DNA, the CDR3 is TGTGCCAGCAGCCCGGGGACCACCCAGTACTTC. V is TRBV11-2 and J is TRBJ2-5; D possibly matches TRBD1 or TRBD2 (5 bases each). The CDR3 has 11 residues. V was trimmed by 5 bases and J by 8 bases, leaving 9 bases between them. CDR1 and CDR2 from the germline V gene are SGHAT and FQNNGV.

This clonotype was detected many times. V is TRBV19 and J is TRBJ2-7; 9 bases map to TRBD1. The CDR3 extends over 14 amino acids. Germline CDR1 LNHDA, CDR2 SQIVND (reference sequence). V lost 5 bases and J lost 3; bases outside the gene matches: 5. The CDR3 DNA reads TGTGCCAGTAGTTTGGGGACAGGGCTCTACGAGCAGTACTTC. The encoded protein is CASSLGTGLYEQYF.

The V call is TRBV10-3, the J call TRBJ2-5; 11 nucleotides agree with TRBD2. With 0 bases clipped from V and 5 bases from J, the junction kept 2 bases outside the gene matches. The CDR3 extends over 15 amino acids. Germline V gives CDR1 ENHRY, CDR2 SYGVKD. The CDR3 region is CAISESRTSGETQYF. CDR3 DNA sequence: TGTGCCATCAGTGAGTCCCGGACTAGCGGGGAGACCCAGTACTTC.

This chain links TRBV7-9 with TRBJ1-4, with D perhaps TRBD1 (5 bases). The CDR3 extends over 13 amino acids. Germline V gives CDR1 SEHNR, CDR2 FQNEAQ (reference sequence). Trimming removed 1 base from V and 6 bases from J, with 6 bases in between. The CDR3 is CASSLGGDEKLFF. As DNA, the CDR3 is TGTGCCAGCAGCTTAGGGGGGGATGAAAAACTGTTTTTT.

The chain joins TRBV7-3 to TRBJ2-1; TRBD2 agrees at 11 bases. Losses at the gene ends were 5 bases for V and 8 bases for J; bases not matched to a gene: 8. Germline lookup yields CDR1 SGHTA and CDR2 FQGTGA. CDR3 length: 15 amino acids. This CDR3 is CASSQISGREDEQFF. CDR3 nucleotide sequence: TGTGCCAGCAGCCAGATTAGCGGGAGGGAGGATGAGCAGTTCTTC.

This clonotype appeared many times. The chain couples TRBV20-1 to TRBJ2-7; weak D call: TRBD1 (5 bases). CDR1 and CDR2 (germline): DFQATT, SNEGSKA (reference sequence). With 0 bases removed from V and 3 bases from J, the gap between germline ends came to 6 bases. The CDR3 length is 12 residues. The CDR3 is CSARETVYEQYF. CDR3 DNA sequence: TGCAGTGCTAGAGAGACAGTCTACGAGCAGTACTTC.

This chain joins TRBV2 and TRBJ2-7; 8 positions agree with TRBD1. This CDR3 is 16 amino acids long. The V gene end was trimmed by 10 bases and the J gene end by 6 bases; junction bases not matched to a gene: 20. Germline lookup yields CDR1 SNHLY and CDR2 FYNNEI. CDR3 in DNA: TGTGCCATCAGGGACAGGCGGTTGGACAGGGATCTCGAGCAGTACTTC. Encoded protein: CAIRDRRLDRDLEQYF.

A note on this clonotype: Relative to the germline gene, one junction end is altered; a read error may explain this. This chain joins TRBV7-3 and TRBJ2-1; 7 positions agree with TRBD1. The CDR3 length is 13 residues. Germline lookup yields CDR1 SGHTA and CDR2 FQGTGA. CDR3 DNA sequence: TGTGTCAGCAGCCGCTACAGGGGCGATGAGCAGTTCTTC. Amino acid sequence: CVSSRYRGDEQFF. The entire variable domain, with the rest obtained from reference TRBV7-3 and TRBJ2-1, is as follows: GAGVSQTPSNKVTEKGKYVELRCDPISGHTALYWYRQSLGQGPEFLIYFQGTGAADDSGLPNDRFFAVRPEGSVSTLKIQRTERGDSAVYLCVSSRYRGDEQFFGPGTRLTVL.

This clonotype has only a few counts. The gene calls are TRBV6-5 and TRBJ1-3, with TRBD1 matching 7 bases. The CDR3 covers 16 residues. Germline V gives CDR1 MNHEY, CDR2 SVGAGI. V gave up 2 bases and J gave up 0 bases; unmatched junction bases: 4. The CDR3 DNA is TGTGCCAGCAGTTACCGTTGGGACAGCTCTGGAAACACCATATATTTT. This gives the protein CASSYRWDSSGNTIYF.

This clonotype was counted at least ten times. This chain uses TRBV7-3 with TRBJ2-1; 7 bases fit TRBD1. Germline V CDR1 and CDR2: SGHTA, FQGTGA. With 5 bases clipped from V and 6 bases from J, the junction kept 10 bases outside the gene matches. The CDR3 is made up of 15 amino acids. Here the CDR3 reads CASSLQGKLGNEQFF. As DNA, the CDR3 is TGTGCCAGCAGCCTACAGGGGAAATTGGGCAATGAGCAGTTCTTC.

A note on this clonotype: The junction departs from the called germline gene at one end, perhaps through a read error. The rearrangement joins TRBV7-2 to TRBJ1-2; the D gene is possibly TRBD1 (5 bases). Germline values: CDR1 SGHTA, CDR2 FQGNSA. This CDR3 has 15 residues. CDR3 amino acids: CASRPHRSFIYGYTF. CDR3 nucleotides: TGTGCCAGCAGACCCCACAGGAGTTTTATCTATGGTTACACCTTC.

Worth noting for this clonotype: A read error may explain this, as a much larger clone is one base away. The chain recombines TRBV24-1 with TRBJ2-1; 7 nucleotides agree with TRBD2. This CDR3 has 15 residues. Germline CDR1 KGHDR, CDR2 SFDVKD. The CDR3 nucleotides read TGTGCCAGCAGGCCTTGGAGCGGGAACAACAATGAGCGGTTCTTC. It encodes CASRPWSGNNNERFF.

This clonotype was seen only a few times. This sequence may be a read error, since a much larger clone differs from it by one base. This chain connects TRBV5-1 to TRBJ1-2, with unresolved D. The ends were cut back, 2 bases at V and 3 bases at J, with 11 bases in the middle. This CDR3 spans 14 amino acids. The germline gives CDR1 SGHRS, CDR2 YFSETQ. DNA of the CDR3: TGCGCCAGCAGCTTAGTTCCAGCGGACTATGGCTACACCTTC. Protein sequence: CASSLVPADYGYTF.

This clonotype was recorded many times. DNA for the CDR3: TGCAGTGCTAGGCCACAGGGGGACACTGAAGCTTTCTTT. Protein sequence: CSARPQGDTEAFF. The rearrangement uses TRBV20-1 and TRBJ1-1; TRBD1 aligns across 8 bases. The length of the CDR3 is 13 residues. CDR1 and CDR2 from the germline V gene are DFQATT and SNEGSKA (reference sequence). The V gene end was trimmed by 3 bases and the J gene end by 3 bases; junction bases not matched to a gene: 3.

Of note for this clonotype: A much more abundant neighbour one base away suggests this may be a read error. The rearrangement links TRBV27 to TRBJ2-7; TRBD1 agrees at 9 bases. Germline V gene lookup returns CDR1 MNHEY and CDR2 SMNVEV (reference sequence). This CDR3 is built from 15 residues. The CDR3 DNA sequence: TGTGCCAGCGCCCTAGCCGGGACAGGGACCTACGAGCAGCACTTC. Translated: CASALAGTGTYEQHF.

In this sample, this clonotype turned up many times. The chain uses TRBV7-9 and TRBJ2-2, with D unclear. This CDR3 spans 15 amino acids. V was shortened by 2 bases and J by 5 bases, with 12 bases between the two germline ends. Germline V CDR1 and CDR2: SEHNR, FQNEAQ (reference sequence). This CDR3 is CASSLRPLGTGELFF. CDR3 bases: TGTGCCAGCAGCTTACGGCCCTTAGGGACCGGGGAGCTGTTTTTT. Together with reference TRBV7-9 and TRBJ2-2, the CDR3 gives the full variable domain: DTGVSQNPRHKITKRGQNVTFRCDPISEHNRLYWYRQTLGQGPEFLTYFQNEAQLEKSRLLSDRFSAERPKGSFSTLEIQRTEQGDSAMYLCASSLRPLGTGELFFGEGSRLTVL.

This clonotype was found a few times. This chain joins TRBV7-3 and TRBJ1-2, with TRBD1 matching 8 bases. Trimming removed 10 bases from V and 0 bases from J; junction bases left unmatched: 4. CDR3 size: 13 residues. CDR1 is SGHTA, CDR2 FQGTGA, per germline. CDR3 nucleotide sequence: TGTGCCATCAGGACAGGGACTAACTATGGCTACACCTTC. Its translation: CAIRTGTNYGYTF.

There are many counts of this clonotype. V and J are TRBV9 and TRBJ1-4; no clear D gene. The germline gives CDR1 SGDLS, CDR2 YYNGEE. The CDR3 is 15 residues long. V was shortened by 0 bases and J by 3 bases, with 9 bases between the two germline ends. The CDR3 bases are TGTGCCAGCAGCGTAGAGGACGGCCCTAATGAAAAACTGTTTTTT. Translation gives CASSVEDGPNEKLFF.

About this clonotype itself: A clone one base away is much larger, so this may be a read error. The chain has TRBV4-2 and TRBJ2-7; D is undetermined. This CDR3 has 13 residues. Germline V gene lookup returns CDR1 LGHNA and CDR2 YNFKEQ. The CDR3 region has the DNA TGTGCCAGCAGCCAACCCCCTCAATACGAGCAGCACTTC. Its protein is CASSQPPQYEQHF.

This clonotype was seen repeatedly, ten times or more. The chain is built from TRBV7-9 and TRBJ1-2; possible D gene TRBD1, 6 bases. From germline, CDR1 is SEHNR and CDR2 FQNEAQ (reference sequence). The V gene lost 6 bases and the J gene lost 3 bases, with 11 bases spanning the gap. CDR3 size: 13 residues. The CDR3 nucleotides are TGTGCCAGCAGACCCAAGGGGGACTATGGCTACACCTTC. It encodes CASRPKGDYGYTF. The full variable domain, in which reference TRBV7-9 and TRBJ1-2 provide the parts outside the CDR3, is DTGVSQNPRHKITKRGQNVTFRCDPISEHNRLYWYRQTLGQGPEFLTYFQNEAQLEKSRLLSDRFSAERPKGSFSTLEIQRTEQGDSAMYLCASRPKGDYGYTFGSGTRLTVV.

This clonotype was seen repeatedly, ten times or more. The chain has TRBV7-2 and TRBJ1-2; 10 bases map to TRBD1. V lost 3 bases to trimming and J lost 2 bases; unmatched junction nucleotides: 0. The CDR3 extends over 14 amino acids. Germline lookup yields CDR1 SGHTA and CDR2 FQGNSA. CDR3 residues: CASSLGQGNYGYTF. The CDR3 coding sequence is TGTGCCAGCAGCTTGGGACAGGGGAACTATGGCTACACCTTC. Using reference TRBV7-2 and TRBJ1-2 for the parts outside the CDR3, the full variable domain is GAGVSQSPSNKVTEKGKDVELRCDPISGHTALYWYRQSLGQGLEFLIYFQGNSAPDKSGLPSDRFSAERTGGSVSTLTIQRTQQEDSAVYLCASSLGQGNYGYTFGSGTRLTVV.

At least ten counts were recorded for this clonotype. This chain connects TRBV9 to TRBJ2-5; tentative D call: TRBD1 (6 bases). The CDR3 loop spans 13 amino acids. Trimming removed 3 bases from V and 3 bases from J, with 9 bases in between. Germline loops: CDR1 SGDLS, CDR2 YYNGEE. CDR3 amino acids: CASSAGGEETQYF. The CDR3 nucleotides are TGTGCCAGCAGCGCTGGGGGCGAAGAGACCCAGTACTTC.

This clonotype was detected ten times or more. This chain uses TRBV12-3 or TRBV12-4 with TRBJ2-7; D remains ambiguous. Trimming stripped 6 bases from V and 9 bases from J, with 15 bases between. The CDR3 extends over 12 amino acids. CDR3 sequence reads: CASSLTPGSQYF. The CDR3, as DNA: TGTGCCAGCAGCCTCACTCCCGGGTCGCAGTACTTC.

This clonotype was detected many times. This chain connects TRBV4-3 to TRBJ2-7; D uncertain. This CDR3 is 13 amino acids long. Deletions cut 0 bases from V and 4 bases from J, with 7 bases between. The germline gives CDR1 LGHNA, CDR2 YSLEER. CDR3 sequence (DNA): TGCGCCAGCAGCCAAGAAGTAGGTTACGAGCAGTACTTC. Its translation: CASSQEVGYEQYF.